A selection of T cell receptor beta chains follows, all from one sample in a study of blood T cell repertoires in COVID-19. This table comes from immunoSEQ multiplex PCR, and its TCRdb copy is limited to in-frame clones, with some not included. The sample includes a few hundred thousand clones, 75% to 90% of them seen just once. The source material was PBMCs or T cells enriched from blood (not recorded which). The receptors here all came from a man aged 35 to 55 who had recovered from COVID-19. Both conserved end residues are part of each CDR3. Each record gives: J gene, D gene, clone size, V gene, CDR3 protein, CDR3 DNA. A D gene is named only where the DNA matches it firmly. Part of the rows lack a size; the others show once, few, many or a class for expanded clones.

J gene: TRBJ1-4
D gene: .
clone size: few
V gene: TRBV7-2
CDR3 protein: CASSHGWATNEKLFF
CDR3 DNA: TGTGCCAGCAGCCACGGGTGGGCAACTAATGAAAAACTGTTTTTT

J gene: TRBJ1-1
D gene: .
clone size: .
V gene: TRBV29-1
CDR3 protein: CSVVGGNTEAFF
CDR3 DNA: TGCAGCGTTGTAGGAGGCAACACTGAAGCTTTCTTT

J gene: TRBJ1-1
D gene: .
clone size: .
V gene: TRBV6-1
CDR3 protein: CASSERGWNTEAFF
CDR3 DNA: TGTGCCAGCAGTGAAAGGGGGTGGAACACTGAAGCTTTCTTT

J gene: TRBJ2-5
D gene: TRBD1
clone size: .
V gene: TRBV18
CDR3 protein: CASSPRQGAPETQYF
CDR3 DNA: TGTGCCAGCTCACCGAGACAGGGGGCTCCAGAGACCCAGTACTTC

J gene: TRBJ1-2
D gene: TRBD1
clone size: .
V gene: TRBV11-2
CDR3 protein: CASSLSTGRYGYTF
CDR3 DNA: TGTGCCAGCAGCCTGTCGACAGGGCGCTATGGCTACACCTTC

J gene: TRBJ2-5
D gene: TRBD2
clone size: .
V gene: TRBV7-9
CDR3 protein: CASSPAGGETQYF
CDR3 DNA: TGTGCCAGCAGCCCAGCGGGAGGAGAGACCCAGTACTTC

J gene: TRBJ2-3
D gene: TRBD1
clone size: few
V gene: TRBV19
CDR3 protein: CASSLMTGHTDTQYF
CDR3 DNA: TGTGCCAGTAGCCTCATGACAGGGCACACAGATACGCAGTATTTT

J gene: TRBJ2-7
D gene: TRBD1
clone size: .
V gene: TRBV7-9
CDR3 protein: CASTRTGGYEQYF
CDR3 DNA: TGTGCCAGCACCCGGACAGGGGGGTACGAGCAGTACTTC

J gene: TRBJ2-7
D gene: TRBD2
clone size: .
V gene: TRBV9
CDR3 protein: CASSPWTSGHYEQYF
CDR3 DNA: TGTGCCAGCAGCCCCTGGACTAGCGGACACTACGAGCAGTACTTC

J gene: TRBJ1-5
D gene: TRBD1
clone size: .
V gene: TRBV4-1
CDR3 protein: CASSQGTGDTPQHF
CDR3 DNA: TGCGCCAGCAGCCAAGGGACAGGGGATACACCCCAGCATTTT

J gene: TRBJ2-1
D gene: TRBD2
clone size: .
V gene: TRBV20-1
CDR3 protein: CSASKRRGGNYNEQFF
CDR3 DNA: TGCAGTGCTAGTAAGAGGCGGGGGGGCAACTACAATGAGCAGTTCTTC

J gene: TRBJ2-1
D gene: TRBD2
clone size: .
V gene: TRBV7-2
CDR3 protein: CASSLEASGSNEQFF
CDR3 DNA: TGTGCCAGCAGCTTAGAGGCTAGCGGGAGCAATGAGCAGTTCTTC

J gene: TRBJ1-1
D gene: .
clone size: .
V gene: TRBV7-9
CDR3 protein: CASSLTDNEAFF
CDR3 DNA: TGTGCCAGCAGCTTGACAGATAATGAAGCTTTCTTT

J gene: TRBJ2-7
D gene: .
clone size: .
V gene: TRBV7-3
CDR3 protein: CASSLAGRSSYEQYF
CDR3 DNA: TGTGCCAGCAGCCTTGCTGGGAGGAGCTCCTACGAGCAGTACTTC

J gene: TRBJ1-5
D gene: .
clone size: .
V gene: TRBV19
CDR3 protein: CASSQRGTGSNQPQHF
CDR3 DNA: TGTGCCAGTAGCCAAAGAGGTACAGGGAGCAATCAGCCCCAGCATTTT

J gene: TRBJ1-1
D gene: .
clone size: .
V gene: TRBV12-3/TRBV12-4
CDR3 protein: CASRTVSSEAFF
CDR3 DNA: TGTGCCAGCAGGACAGTAAGTTCTGAAGCTTTCTTT

J gene: TRBJ1-2
D gene: .
clone size: few
V gene: TRBV30
CDR3 protein: CAWSVGVRGYTF
CDR3 DNA: TGTGCCTGGAGTGTAGGGGTAAGAGGCTACACCTTC

J gene: TRBJ2-4
D gene: TRBD1
clone size: .
V gene: TRBV5-6
CDR3 protein: CASSGIRGQNIQYF
CDR3 DNA: TGTGCCAGCAGCGGAATCAGGGGGCAAAACATTCAGTACTTC

J gene: TRBJ2-7
D gene: TRBD1
clone size: .
V gene: TRBV30
CDR3 protein: CAWGDRAYEQYF
CDR3 DNA: TGTGCCTGGGGGGACAGGGCCTACGAGCAGTACTTC

J gene: TRBJ2-7
D gene: .
clone size: .
V gene: TRBV30
CDR3 protein: CAFKRADRYEQYF
CDR3 DNA: TGTGCCTTTAAAAGGGCGGACAGATACGAGCAGTACTTC

J gene: TRBJ2-7
D gene: .
clone size: .
V gene: TRBV3-1/TRBV3-2
CDR3 protein: CASSQDTYTGSYEQYF
CDR3 DNA: TGTGCCAGCAGCCAAGATACCTATACGGGCTCCTACGAGCAGTACTTC

J gene: TRBJ1-5
D gene: .
clone size: .
V gene: TRBV7-2
CDR3 protein: CASSLVGRGYQPQHF
CDR3 DNA: TGTGCCAGCAGCTTAGTAGGCAGGGGATATCAGCCCCAGCATTTT

J gene: TRBJ2-7
D gene: TRBD1
clone size: .
V gene: TRBV4-1
CDR3 protein: CASSRGQGSSYEQYF
CDR3 DNA: TGCGCCAGCAGCCGGGGACAGGGGAGTTCCTACGAGCAGTACTTC

J gene: TRBJ2-7
D gene: TRBD1
clone size: once
V gene: TRBV7-2
CDR3 protein: CASSFLGWDREYEQYF
CDR3 DNA: TGTGCCAGCAGCTTTTTAGGCTGGGACAGGGAATACGAGCAGTACTTC

J gene: TRBJ1-1
D gene: .
clone size: .
V gene: TRBV30
CDR3 protein: CAWSREATEAFF
CDR3 DNA: TGTGCCTGGAGTAGAGAGGCCACTGAAGCTTTCTTT

J gene: TRBJ2-1
D gene: .
clone size: .
V gene: TRBV3-1/TRBV3-2
CDR3 protein: CASSQGGWGQFYNEQFF
CDR3 DNA: TGTGCCAGCAGCCAAGGTGGGTGGGGGCAGTTTTACAATGAGCAGTTCTTC

J gene: TRBJ1-2
D gene: .
clone size: .
V gene: TRBV19
CDR3 protein: CASKSPEEYGYTF
CDR3 DNA: TGTGCCAGTAAGAGTCCAGAGGAGTATGGCTACACCTTC

J gene: TRBJ1-1
D gene: TRBD1
clone size: .
V gene: TRBV4-1
CDR3 protein: CASSQLPSTGWSNTEAFF
CDR3 DNA: TGCGCCAGCAGCCAATTACCTTCGACAGGGTGGTCGAACACTGAAGCTTTCTTT

J gene: TRBJ1-1
D gene: TRBD1
clone size: .
V gene: TRBV19
CDR3 protein: CASKVAGGTEAFF
CDR3 DNA: TGTGCCAGTAAAGTTGCAGGGGGAACTGAAGCTTTCTTT

J gene: TRBJ2-5
D gene: TRBD2
clone size: .
V gene: TRBV9
CDR3 protein: CASSVVSGGFTETQYF
CDR3 DNA: TGTGCCAGCAGCGTAGTGAGCGGGGGGTTTACTGAGACCCAGTACTTC

J gene: TRBJ1-1
D gene: .
clone size: .
V gene: TRBV3-1/TRBV3-2
CDR3 protein: CASSRREGDTEAFF
CDR3 DNA: TGTGCCAGCAGCCGCAGGGAGGGGGACACTGAAGCTTTCTTT

J gene: TRBJ1-2
D gene: .
clone size: .
V gene: TRBV5-4
CDR3 protein: CASSPDRQYGYTF
CDR3 DNA: TGTGCCAGCAGTCCGGACAGACAATATGGCTACACCTTC

J gene: TRBJ2-7
D gene: TRBD1
clone size: .
V gene: TRBV6-9
CDR3 protein: CASSYLVVRNRDRATYEQYF
CDR3 DNA: TGTGCCAGCAGTTATTTGGTCGTAAGAAACCGGGACAGGGCGACCTACGAGCAGTACTTC

J gene: TRBJ2-1
D gene: .
clone size: few
V gene: TRBV19
CDR3 protein: CASSIRPSADEQFF
CDR3 DNA: TGTGCCAGTAGTATAAGGCCCAGCGCGGATGAGCAGTTCTTC

J gene: TRBJ2-5
D gene: TRBD2
clone size: .
V gene: TRBV4-1
CDR3 protein: CASSPVSTSGQETQYF
CDR3 DNA: TGCGCCAGCAGCCCTGTCTCGACTAGCGGTCAAGAGACCCAGTACTTC

J gene: TRBJ1-1
D gene: .
clone size: .
V gene: TRBV3-1/TRBV3-2
CDR3 protein: CASSQVNRQTEAFF
CDR3 DNA: TGTGCCAGCAGCCAAGTTAACAGACAAACTGAAGCTTTCTTT

J gene: TRBJ1-1
D gene: .
clone size: few
V gene: TRBV6-6
CDR3 protein: CASSPSVVAFF
CDR3 DNA: TGTGCCAGCAGTCCGTCAGTTGTAGCTTTCTTT

J gene: TRBJ1-6
D gene: .
clone size: .
V gene: TRBV20-1
CDR3 protein: CSASFQASPLHF
CDR3 DNA: TGCAGTGCTAGTTTCCAGGCATCACCCCTCCACTTT

J gene: TRBJ2-1
D gene: TRBD2
clone size: .
V gene: TRBV7-6
CDR3 protein: CASSPSKLAGGNEQFF
CDR3 DNA: TGTGCCAGCAGCCCTTCAAAACTAGCGGGGGGCAATGAGCAGTTCTTC

J gene: TRBJ1-4
D gene: .
clone size: .
V gene: TRBV7-9
CDR3 protein: CAVQPNGGSNEKLFF
CDR3 DNA: TGTGCAGTTCAACCCAACGGGGGTTCTAATGAAAAACTGTTTTTT

J gene: TRBJ2-1
D gene: .
clone size: .
V gene: TRBV11-3
CDR3 protein: CASSEQGNEQFF
CDR3 DNA: TGTGCCAGCAGTGAACAGGGTAATGAGCAGTTCTTC

J gene: TRBJ2-5
D gene: TRBD2
clone size: once
V gene: TRBV11-2
CDR3 protein: CASSLLLAGEETQYF
CDR3 DNA: TGTGCCAGCAGCTTATTACTAGCGGGGGAAGAGACCCAGTACTTC

J gene: TRBJ2-7
D gene: .
clone size: .
V gene: TRBV5-1
CDR3 protein: CASSLGRDISYEQYF
CDR3 DNA: TGCGCCAGCAGCTTGGGCCGGGACATCTCCTACGAGCAGTACTTC

J gene: TRBJ1-2
D gene: TRBD1
clone size: .
V gene: TRBV6-5
CDR3 protein: CASTSKGAGGYTF
CDR3 DNA: TGTGCCAGCACCTCGAAGGGGGCGGGTGGCTACACCTTC

J gene: TRBJ1-2
D gene: TRBD1
clone size: few
V gene: TRBV7-8
CDR3 protein: CASSRSGSHRGRYTF
CDR3 DNA: TGTGCCAGCAGCCGGAGCGGGAGCCACAGGGGTCGCTACACCTTC

J gene: TRBJ1-1
D gene: TRBD1
clone size: .
V gene: TRBV6-5
CDR3 protein: CASSTTGTGFSKAFF
CDR3 DNA: TGTGCCAGCAGTACAACCGGGACAGGGTTTAGTAAAGCTTTCTTT

J gene: TRBJ1-2
D gene: .
clone size: .
V gene: TRBV19
CDR3 protein: CASSTGPFYGYTF
CDR3 DNA: TGTGCCAGTAGTACAGGCCCATTTTATGGCTACACCTTC

J gene: TRBJ1-1
D gene: .
clone size: .
V gene: TRBV28
CDR3 protein: CASSPPNTNTEAFF
CDR3 DNA: TGTGCCAGCAGTCCACCCAACACGAACACTGAAGCTTTCTTT